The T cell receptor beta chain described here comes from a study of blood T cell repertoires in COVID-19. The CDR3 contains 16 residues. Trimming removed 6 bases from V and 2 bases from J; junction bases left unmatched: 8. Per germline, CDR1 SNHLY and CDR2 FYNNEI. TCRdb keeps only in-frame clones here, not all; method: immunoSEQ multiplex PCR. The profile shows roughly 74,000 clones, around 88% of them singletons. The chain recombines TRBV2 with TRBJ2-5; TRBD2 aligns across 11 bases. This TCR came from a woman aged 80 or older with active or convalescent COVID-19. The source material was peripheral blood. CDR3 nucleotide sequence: TGTGCCAGCAGGGGTAGCGGGGGGGGAAGGCAAGAGACCCAGTACTTC. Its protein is CASRGSGGGRQETQYF.